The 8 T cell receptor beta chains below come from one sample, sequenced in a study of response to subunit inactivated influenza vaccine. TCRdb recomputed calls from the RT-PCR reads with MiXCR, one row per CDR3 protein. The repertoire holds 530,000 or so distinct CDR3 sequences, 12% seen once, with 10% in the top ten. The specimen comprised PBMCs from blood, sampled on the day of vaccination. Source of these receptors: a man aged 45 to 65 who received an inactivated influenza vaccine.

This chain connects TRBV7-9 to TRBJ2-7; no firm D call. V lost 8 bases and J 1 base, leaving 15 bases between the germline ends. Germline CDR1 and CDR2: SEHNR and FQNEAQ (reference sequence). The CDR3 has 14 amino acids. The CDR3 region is CASAPVGGSYEQYF. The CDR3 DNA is TGTGCCAGCGCCCCGGTGGGCGGATCCTACGAGCAGTACTTC.

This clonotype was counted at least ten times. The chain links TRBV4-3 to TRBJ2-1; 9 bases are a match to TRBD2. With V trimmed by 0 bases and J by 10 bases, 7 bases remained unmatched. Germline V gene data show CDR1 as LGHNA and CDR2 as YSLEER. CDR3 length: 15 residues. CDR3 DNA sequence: TGCGCCAGCAGCCAAGATCTGGTCAGCGGGGGGGAGCAGTTCTTC. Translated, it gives CASSQDLVSGGEQFF.

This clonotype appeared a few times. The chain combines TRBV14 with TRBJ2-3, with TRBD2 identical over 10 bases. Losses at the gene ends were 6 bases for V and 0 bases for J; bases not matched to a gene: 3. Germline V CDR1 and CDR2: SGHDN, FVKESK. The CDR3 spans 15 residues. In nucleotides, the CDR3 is TGTGCCAGCAGACTGACTAGCGGGAGCACAGATACGCAGTATTTT. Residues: CASRLTSGSTDTQYF.

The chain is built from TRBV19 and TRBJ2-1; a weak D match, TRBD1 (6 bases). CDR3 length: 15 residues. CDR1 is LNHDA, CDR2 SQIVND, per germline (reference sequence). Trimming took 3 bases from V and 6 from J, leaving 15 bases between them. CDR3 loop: CASSMWQGSVNEQFF. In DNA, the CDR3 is TGTGCCAGTAGTATGTGGCAGGGGAGTGTCAATGAGCAGTTCTTC.

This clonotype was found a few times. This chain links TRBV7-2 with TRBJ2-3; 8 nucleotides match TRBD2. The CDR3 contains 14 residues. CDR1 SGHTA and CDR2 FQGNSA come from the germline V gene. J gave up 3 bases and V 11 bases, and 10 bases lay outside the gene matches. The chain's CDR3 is CAGKGGRPTDTQYF. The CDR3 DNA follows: TGTGCCGGAAAAGGCGGGAGGCCGACAGATACGCAGTATTTT. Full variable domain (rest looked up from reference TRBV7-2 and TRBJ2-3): GAGVSQSPSNKVTEKGKDVELRCDPISGHTALYWYRQSLGQGLEFLIYFQGNSAPDKSGLPSDRFSAERTGGSVSTLTIQRTQQEDSAVYLCAGKGGRPTDTQYFGPGTRLTVL.

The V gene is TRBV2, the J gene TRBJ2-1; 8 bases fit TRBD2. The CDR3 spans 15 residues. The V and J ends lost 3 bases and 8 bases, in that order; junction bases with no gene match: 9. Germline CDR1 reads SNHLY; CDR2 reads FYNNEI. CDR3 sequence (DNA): TGTGCCAGCAGTGAGACCCGGGGGGGCATCCATGAGCAGTTCTTC. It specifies CASSETRGGIHEQFF.

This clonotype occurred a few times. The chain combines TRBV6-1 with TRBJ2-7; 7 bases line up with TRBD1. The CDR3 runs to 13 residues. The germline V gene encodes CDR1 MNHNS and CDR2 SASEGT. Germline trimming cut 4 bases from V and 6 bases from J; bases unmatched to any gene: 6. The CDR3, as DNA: TGTGCCAGCAGTGCCGAGGGGGCAGGCGAGCAGTACTTC. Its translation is CASSAEGAGEQYF.

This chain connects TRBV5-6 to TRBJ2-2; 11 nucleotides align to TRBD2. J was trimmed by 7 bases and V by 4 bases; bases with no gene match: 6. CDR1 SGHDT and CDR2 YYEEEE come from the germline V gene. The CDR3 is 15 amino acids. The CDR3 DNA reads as TGTGCCAGCAGCCCTCGGACTAGCGGGTACGGGGAGCTGTTTTTT. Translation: CASSPRTSGYGELFF.